The 2 T cell receptor beta chains given below trace back to one sample, sequenced in a study of blood T cell repertoires in COVID-19. Here immunoSEQ multiplex PCR was the method, and the copy in TCRdb shows in-frame clones only, minus some. The table has some 120,000 clones, roughly 90% seen once; the top ten hold under 4.5%. The sequenced sample was peripheral blood. Receptors originate from a man aged 50-60 years with active COVID-19.

The chain joins TRBV6-5 to TRBJ2-5; 10 bases align to TRBD1. The CDR3 totals 15 residues. J was trimmed by 9 bases and V by 5 bases; bases with no gene match: 12. Germline V gives CDR1 MNHEY, CDR2 SVGAGI. The CDR3, as DNA: TGTGCCAGCAGTCCCCGGGACAGGGGAATTGGGTCCCAGTACTTC. Amino acid sequence: CASSPRDRGIGSQYF.

This sequence joins TRBV24-1 and TRBJ1-2, with 9 bases that match TRBD1. This CDR3 has 16 residues. J lost 8 bases, V lost 6 bases, and 15 bases had no gene match. CDR1 and CDR2 (germline): KGHDR, SFDVKD. CDR3 bases: TGTGCCACCAGTACCGGGACAGGGATCCCCTTGCGGGGCTACACCTTC. Its protein is CATSTGTGIPLRGYTF.